This T cell receptor beta chain was found in a study of shared clonotypes between healthy human individuals. Whole-study results and caveats: Among the subsets, naive ones generally showed larger estimated richness than memory ones. Blood was the only sampled material, and tissue repertoires likely differ.

The CDR3 spans 15 residues. The germline V gene has CDR1 SGHVS and CDR2 FNYEAQ. V lost 4 bases, J lost 4 bases, and 16 bases lay in between. Concerning this clone: Its cognate antigen is unknown.

Profiling relied on immunoSEQ multiplex PCR, and the TCRdb table lists in-frame clones only, not all of them. This sample has fewer than 3 million clones, with approximately 90% found just once. Input material: naive CD4+ T cells from PBMCs. The subset is: CD45RA+ positively selected. The receptor comes from a man between 18 and 29 years old in good health. Some clones in this sample may be carry-over from other donors' samples. V is TRBV7-6 and J is TRBJ2-5; D remains unclear. CDR3 region: CASSSRITPSETQYF. CDR3 coding DNA: TGTGCCAGCAGCTCTAGGATAACGCCTTCAGAGACCCAGTACTTC. The full variable domain, in which reference TRBV7-6 and TRBJ2-5 provide the parts outside the CDR3, is GAGVSQSPRYKVTKRGQDVALRCDPISGHVSLYWYRQALGQGPEFLTYFNYEAQQDKSGLPNDRFSAERPEGSISTLTIQRTEQRDSAMYRCASSSRITPSETQYFGPGTRLLVL.